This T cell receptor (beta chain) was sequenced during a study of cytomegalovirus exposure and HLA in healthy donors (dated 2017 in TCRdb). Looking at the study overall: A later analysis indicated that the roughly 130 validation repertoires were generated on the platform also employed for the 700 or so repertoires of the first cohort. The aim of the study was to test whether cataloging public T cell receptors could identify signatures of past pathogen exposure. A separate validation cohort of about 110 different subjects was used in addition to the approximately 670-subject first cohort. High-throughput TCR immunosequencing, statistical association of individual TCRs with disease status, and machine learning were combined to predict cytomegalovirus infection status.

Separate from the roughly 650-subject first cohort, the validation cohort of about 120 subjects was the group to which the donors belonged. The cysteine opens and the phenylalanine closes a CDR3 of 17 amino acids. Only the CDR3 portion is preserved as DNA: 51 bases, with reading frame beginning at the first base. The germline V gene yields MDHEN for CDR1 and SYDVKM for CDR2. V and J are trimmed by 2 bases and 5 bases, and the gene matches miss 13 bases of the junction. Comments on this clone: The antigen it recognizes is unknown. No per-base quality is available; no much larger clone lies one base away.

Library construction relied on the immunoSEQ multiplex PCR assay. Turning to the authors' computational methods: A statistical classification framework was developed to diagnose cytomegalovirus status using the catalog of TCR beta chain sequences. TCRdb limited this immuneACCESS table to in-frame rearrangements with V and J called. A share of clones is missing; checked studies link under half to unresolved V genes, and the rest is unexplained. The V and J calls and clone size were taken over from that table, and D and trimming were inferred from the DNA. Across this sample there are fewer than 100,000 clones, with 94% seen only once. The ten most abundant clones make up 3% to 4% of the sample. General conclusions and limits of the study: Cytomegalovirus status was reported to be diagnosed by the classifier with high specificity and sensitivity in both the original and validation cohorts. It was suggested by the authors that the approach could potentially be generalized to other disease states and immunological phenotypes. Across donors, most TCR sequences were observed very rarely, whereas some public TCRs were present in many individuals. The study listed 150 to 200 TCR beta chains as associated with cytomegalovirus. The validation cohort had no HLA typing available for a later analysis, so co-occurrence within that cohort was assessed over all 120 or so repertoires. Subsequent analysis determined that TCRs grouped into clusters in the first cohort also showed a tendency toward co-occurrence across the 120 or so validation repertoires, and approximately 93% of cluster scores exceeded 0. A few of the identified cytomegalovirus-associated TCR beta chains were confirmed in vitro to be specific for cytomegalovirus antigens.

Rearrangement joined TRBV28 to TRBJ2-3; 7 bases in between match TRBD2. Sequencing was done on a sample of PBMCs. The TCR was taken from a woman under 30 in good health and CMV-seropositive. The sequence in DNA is TGTGCCAGCAGTTTAACCGGCAGGAGGGGAGGGATAGATACGCAGTATTTT. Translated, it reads CASSLTGRRGGIDTQYF.